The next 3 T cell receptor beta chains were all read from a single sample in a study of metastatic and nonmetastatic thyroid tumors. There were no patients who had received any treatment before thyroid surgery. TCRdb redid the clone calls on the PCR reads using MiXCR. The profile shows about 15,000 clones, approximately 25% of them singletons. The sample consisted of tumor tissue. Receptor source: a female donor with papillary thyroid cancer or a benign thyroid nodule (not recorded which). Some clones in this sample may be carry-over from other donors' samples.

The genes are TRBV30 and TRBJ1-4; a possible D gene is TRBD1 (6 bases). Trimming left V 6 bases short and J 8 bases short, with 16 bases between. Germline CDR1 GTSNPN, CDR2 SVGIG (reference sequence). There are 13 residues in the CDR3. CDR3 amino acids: CACGNRVTEKLFF. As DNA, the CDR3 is TGTGCCTGTGGTAACAGGGTAACCGAAAAACTGTTTTTT.

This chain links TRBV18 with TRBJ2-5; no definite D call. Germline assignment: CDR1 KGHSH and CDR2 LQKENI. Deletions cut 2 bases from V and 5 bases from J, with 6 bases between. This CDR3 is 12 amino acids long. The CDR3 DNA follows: TGTGCCAGCTCACCAGAGGTGGAGACCCAGTACTTC. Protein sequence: CASSPEVETQYF.

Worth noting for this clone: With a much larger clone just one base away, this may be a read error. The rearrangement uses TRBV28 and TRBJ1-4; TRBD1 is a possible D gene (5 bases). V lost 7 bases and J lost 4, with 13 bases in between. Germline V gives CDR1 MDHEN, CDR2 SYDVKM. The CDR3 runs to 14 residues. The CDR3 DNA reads TGTGCCAGCATCCTGGGACGGAATAATGAAAAACTGTTTTTT. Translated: CASILGRNNEKLFF.